This T cell receptor (beta chain) was captured by sequencing in a study of spatial heterogeneity in lung cancer. Study as a whole: The library had UMIs, and each TCR and UMI pair averaged more than ten raw reads.

The CDR3 runs to 15 residues. Trimming cost V 6 bases and J 3 bases, with 14 bases left between them. Germline CDR1 and CDR2: MNHNY and SVGAGI (reference sequence). Each CDR3 protein gets one entry after TCRdb re-called the 5' RACE reads with MiXCR. The data show under 20,000 distinct CDR3 sequences, with 9% to 10% seen just once and approximately 34% held by the top ten. Regarding time point: blood at routine non-recurrence follow-up after resection. Whole RNA came from tumor, nontumor lung or frozen PBMC and was sequenced without being sorted. Study-wide points: At tumor resection, ubiquitous expanded TCRs were detected in blood more often than later.

Many counts were recorded for this clonotype. Its target is not known. This sequence originates from a female donor with early-stage non-small cell lung cancer. The chain joins TRBV6-6 to TRBJ1-4; the D gene is possibly TRBD1 (5 bases). The source material was PBMCs, sampled at follow-up. The CDR3 DNA follows: TGTGCCAGCAGCTTTCCCAGGGCTTCTAATGAAAAACTGTTTTTT. The encoded protein is CASSFPRASNEKLFF.